This entry is about one T cell receptor (beta chain). Its antigen is currently unknown. The CDR3 has 14 amino acids. Germline CDR1 reads SGHDT; CDR2 reads YYEEEE. The ends lost 4 bases at V and 8 bases at J; junction bases unmatched: 10. This sample is part of a study of T cell responses to AZD1222 COVID-19 vaccine. Findings and caveats of the study: Dominant CD4 TCR responses targeted spike regions 160-218 and 743-854.

Using immunoSEQ multiplex PCR, the repertoire was profiled, and TCRdb retains in-frame clones only, with some absent. The data contain over 150,000 clones, around 92% of them singletons. This clonotype was obtained from an adult in good health. Material: peripheral blood, obtained on day 0 of MenACWY control vaccination. The chain joins TRBV5-6 to TRBJ2-3, with TRBD1 matching 7 bases. The CDR3 DNA reads as TGTGCCAGCAGCCCTCTTGACAGGGAATTTACGCAGTATTTT. Its protein product is CASSPLDREFTQYF.